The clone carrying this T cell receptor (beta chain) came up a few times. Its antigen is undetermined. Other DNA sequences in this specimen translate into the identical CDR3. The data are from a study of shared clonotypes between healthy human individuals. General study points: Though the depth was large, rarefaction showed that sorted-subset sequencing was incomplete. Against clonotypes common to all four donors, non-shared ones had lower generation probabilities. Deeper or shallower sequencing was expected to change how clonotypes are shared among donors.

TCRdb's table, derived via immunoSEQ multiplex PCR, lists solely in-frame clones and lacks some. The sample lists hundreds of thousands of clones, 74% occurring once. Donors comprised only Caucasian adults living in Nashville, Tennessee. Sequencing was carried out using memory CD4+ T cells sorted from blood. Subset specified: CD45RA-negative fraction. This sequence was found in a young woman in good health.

The CDR3, as DNA: TGCGCCAGCAGCTTAAGTAGCGGGAGCTACAATGAGCAGTTCTTC. It translates to CASSLSSGSYNEQFF. The rearrangement links TRBV5-1 to TRBJ2-1, with TRBD2 matching 9 bases. Losses at the gene ends were 2 bases for V and 3 bases for J; bases not matched to a gene: 3. This CDR3 spans 15 amino acids. Germline values: CDR1 SGHRS, CDR2 YFSETQ.